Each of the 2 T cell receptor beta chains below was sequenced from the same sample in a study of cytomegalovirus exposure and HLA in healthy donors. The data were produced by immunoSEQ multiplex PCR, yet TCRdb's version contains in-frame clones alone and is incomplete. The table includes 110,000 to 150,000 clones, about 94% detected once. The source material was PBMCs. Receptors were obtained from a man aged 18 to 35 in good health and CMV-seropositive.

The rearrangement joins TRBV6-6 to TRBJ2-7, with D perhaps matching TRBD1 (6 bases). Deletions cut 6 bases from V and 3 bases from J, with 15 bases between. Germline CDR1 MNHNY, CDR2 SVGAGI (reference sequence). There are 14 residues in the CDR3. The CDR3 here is CASSQSGHLYEQYF. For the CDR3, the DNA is TGTGCCAGCAGCCAATCGGGACACCTCTACGAGCAGTACTTC.

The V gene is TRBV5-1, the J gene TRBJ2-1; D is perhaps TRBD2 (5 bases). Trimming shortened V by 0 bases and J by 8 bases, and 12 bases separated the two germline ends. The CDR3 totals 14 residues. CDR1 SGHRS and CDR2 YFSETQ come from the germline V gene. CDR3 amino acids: CASSLALVTYEQFF. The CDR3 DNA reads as TGCGCCAGCAGCTTGGCACTAGTTACCTATGAGCAGTTCTTC.